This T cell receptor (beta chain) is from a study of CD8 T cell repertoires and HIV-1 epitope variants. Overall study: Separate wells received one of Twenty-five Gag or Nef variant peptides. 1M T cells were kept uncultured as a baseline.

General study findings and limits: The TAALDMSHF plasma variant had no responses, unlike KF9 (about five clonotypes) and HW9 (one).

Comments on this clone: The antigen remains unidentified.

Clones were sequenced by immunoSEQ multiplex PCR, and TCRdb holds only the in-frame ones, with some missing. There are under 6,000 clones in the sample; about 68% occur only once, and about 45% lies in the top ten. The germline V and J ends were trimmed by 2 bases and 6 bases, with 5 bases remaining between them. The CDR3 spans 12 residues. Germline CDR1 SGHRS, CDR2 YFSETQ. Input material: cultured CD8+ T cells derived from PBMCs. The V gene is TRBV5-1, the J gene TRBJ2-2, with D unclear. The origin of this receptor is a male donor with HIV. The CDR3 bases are TGCGCCAGCAGCTTTGGGTCCGGGGAGCTGTTTTTT. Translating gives CASSFGSGELFF.